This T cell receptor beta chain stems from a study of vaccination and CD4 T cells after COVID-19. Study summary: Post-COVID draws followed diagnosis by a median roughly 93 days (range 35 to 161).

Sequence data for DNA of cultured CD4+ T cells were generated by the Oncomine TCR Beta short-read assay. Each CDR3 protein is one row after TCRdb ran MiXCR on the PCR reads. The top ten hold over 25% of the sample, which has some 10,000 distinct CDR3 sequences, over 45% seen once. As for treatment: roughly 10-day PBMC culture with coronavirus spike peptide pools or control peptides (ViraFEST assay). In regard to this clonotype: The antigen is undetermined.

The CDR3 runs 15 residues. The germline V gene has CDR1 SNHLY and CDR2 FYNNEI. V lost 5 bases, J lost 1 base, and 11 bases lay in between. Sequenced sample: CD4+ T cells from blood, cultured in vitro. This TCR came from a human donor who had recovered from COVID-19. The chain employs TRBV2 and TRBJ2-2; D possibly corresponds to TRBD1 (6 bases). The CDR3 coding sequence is TGTGCCAGCAGTACGACGGGACAGAACACCGGGGAGCTGTTTTTT. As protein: CASSTTGQNTGELFF. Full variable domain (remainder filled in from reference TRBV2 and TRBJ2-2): EPEVTQTPSHQVTQMGQEVILRCVPISNHLYFYWYRQILGQKVEFLVSFYNNEISEKSEIFDDQFSVERPDGSNFTLKIRSTKLEDSAMYFCASSTTGQNTGELFFGEGSRLTVL.